The T cell receptor beta chain described here comes from a study of T cell responses to AZD1222 COVID-19 vaccine. Study as a whole: The study pooled second doses at about 4 or about 12 weeks.

Study-wide findings and caveats: Unmutated variant regions are reportedly the target of nearly half of TCRs that are spike-specific. Among AZD1222 vaccinees, only 5 to 7 were seropositive at baseline. When two AZD1222 doses had been given, Spike-specific TCR breadth and depth rose.

The V and J ends lost 3 bases and 4 bases, in that order; junction bases with no gene match: 13. The CDR3 extends over 17 amino acids. Germline CDR1 SGHDT, CDR2 YYEEEE. Of note for this clone: Antigen specificity is unknown.

This table comes from immunoSEQ multiplex PCR, and its TCRdb copy is limited to in-frame clones, with some not included. The sample gives under 120,000 clones, about 93% of which show up once; under 2.5% is in the top ten. The chain joins TRBV5-6 to TRBJ2-1; 7 positions agree with TRBD2. The sequence came from an adult in good health. The source material was peripheral blood, sampled on day 0 of AZD1222 vaccination. Here the CDR3 reads CASSSYRLSGEYNEQFF. The CDR3 nucleotides read TGTGCCAGCAGCTCATACCGACTAAGCGGGGAGTACAATGAGCAGTTCTTC.